One and the same sample provided the 8 T cell receptor beta chains below, sequenced in a study of technical replicates of blood from several donors. The assay was immunoSEQ multiplex PCR, and TCRdb's table has in-frame clones only and misses some. Of about 95,000 clones listed, around 95% are singletons. Sample: T cells isolated from PBMCs. The source is a human donor in good health.

This chain connects TRBV2 to TRBJ2-7; D may be TRBD1 (6 bases). The CDR3 is made up of 15 amino acids. Germline CDR1 and CDR2: SNHLY and FYNNEI. V lost 6 bases to trimming and J lost 2 bases, with 17 bases between them. CDR3: CASSDQDSITYEQYF. CDR3 coding DNA: TGTGCCAGCAGCGATCAGGACAGTATCACCTACGAGCAGTACTTC. The whole variable domain, remainder taken from reference TRBV2 and TRBJ2-7, is EPEVTQTPSHQVTQMGQEVILRCVPISNHLYFYWYRQILGQKVEFLVSFYNNEISEKSEIFDDQFSVERPDGSNFTLKIRSTKLEDSAMYFCASSDQDSITYEQYFGPGTRLTVT.

This chain uses TRBV19 with TRBJ2-1; D might be TRBD1 (7 bases). V lost 5 bases and J 7 bases, leaving 18 bases between the germline ends. The CDR3 has 15 residues. Germline V gene data show CDR1 as LNHDA and CDR2 as SQIVND (reference sequence). The DNA of the CDR3 is TGTGCCAGTAGTGCGCGGGACAGAAAGGGAAATGAGCAGTTCTTC. Amino acid sequence: CASSARDRKGNEQFF.

The chain uses TRBV6-1 and TRBJ2-5; D gene uncertain. This CDR3 region has 12 residues. Trimming removed 5 bases from V and 2 bases from J, with 6 bases in between. Per germline, CDR1 MNHNS and CDR2 SASEGT. The CDR3 here is CASSRAQETQYF. As DNA, the CDR3 is TGTGCCAGCAGTAGAGCTCAAGAGACCCAGTACTTC.

This chain connects TRBV28 to TRBJ1-4; tentative D call: TRBD1 (6 bases). The CDR3 has 17 amino acids. Germline CDR1 is MDHEN and CDR2 is SYDVKM. V lost 4 bases to trimming and J lost 0 bases, with 15 bases between them. This CDR3 reads CASSSLPRQATNEKLFF. In DNA, the CDR3 is TGTGCCAGCAGTTCCCTGCCGAGACAGGCAACTAATGAAAAACTGTTTTTT. The complete variable domain, with remaining parts taken from reference TRBV28 and TRBJ1-4, reads DVKVTQSSRYLVKRTGEKVFLECVQDMDHENMFWYRQDPGLGLRLIYFSYDVKMKEKGDIPEGYSVSREKKERFSLILESASTNQTSMYLCASSSLPRQATNEKLFFGSGTQLSVL.

The sample holds one count of this clone. The chain is built from TRBV5-4 and TRBJ1-1; TRBD1 aligns across 7 bases. This CDR3 is built from 13 residues. Germline loops: CDR1 SGHNT, CDR2 YYREEE (reference sequence). V lost 1 base to trimming and J lost 5 bases; unmatched junction nucleotides: 2. CDR3 sequence reads: CASSLTGDTEAFF. CDR3 DNA sequence: TGTGCCAGCAGCTTGACAGGGGATACTGAAGCTTTCTTT.

The J gene is TRBJ2-5, the V gene TRBV6-5, with 9 positions matching TRBD1. The V gene end was trimmed by 5 bases and the J gene end by 4 bases; junction bases not matched to a gene: 8. Looked up from germline, CDR1 is MNHEY and CDR2 is SVGAGI. The CDR3 length is 15 residues. CDR3 loop: CASSIPGQGAETQYF. As DNA, the CDR3 is TGTGCCAGCAGTATACCGGGACAGGGCGCAGAGACCCAGTACTTC.

V gene TRBV10-3 combines with J gene TRBJ1-2; TRBD1 might be the D (5 bases). V lost 7 bases to trimming and J lost 4 bases, with 13 bases between them. Germline V gene lookup returns CDR1 ENHRY and CDR2 SYGVKD. The CDR3 consists of 13 residues. This CDR3 is CAITQGEGYGYTF. The CDR3 DNA reads TGTGCCATCACACAAGGGGAGGGCTATGGCTACACCTTC.

This clone was found once. The rearrangement joins TRBV5-6 to TRBJ1-1; TRBD1 aligns across 9 bases. Trimming removed 0 bases from V and 5 bases from J; junction bases left unmatched: 5. Germline V gene lookup returns CDR1 SGHDT and CDR2 YYEEEE. This CDR3 spans 15 amino acids. The CDR3 loop reads CASSLDRDRVTEAFF. As DNA, the CDR3 is TGTGCCAGCAGCTTGGACCGGGACAGGGTTACTGAAGCTTTCTTT.